These 23 T cell receptor beta chains share one sample of origin, sequenced in a study of T cells in Graves' hyperthyroidism and ophthalmopathy. From RNA transcripts, TCR beta CDR3 regions were amplified. TCR CDR3 regions were first amplified by RT-PCR with HTBI primers. TCRdb reprocessed the multiplex PCR reads with MiXCR, giving one entry per CDR3 protein. Here the sample spans around 700,000 distinct CDR3 sequences, 15% to 20% being singletons. The sample was blood. Receptors originate from a woman aged 50 to 60 with Graves' hyperthyroidism that later progressed to Graves' ophthalmopathy.

This clonotype was counted only a few times. V is TRBV5-5 and J is TRBJ2-3, with D uncertain. V dropped 2 bases and J dropped 2 bases, with 6 bases sitting between them. Germline V gene data show CDR1 as SGHKS and CDR2 as YYEKEE (reference sequence). This CDR3 comprises 13 residues. The chain's CDR3 is CASSFGATDTQYF. The CDR3 nucleotides are TGTGCCAGCAGCTTTGGTGCCACAGATACGCAGTATTTT.

At least ten counts were recorded for this clonotype. The V call is TRBV6-1, the J call TRBJ2-1; 11 bases are a match to TRBD1. The germline V gene encodes CDR1 MNHNS and CDR2 SASEGT. Losses at the gene ends were 5 bases for V and 6 bases for J; bases not matched to a gene: 6. The CDR3 has 15 amino acids. Written as DNA, the CDR3 is TGTGCCAGCAGTTATTTCGGACAGGGGGCCAATGAGCAGTTCTTC. Translated: CASSYFGQGANEQFF.

A few counts support this clonotype. The gene calls are TRBV10-3 and TRBJ1-2; D is unclear. Germline CDR1 is ENHRY and CDR2 is SYGVKD. V lost 7 bases and J 0 bases, leaving 9 bases between the germline ends. This CDR3 contains 13 residues. The CDR3 loop reads CAITREANYGYTF. The DNA of the CDR3 is TGTGCCATCACAAGGGAAGCTAACTATGGCTACACCTTC.

Many counts were recorded for this clonotype. V and J are TRBV11-2 and TRBJ1-1; tentative D call: TRBD1 (5 bases). V was cut by 9 bases and J by 1 base, with 6 bases left in between. The CDR3 runs to 11 residues. Germline assignment: CDR1 SGHAT and CDR2 FQNNGV. The CDR3 region has the DNA TGTGCCAGTAGGGGGAACACTGAAGCTTTCTTT. Translating gives CASRGNTEAFF.

The chain links TRBV12-3 or TRBV12-4 to TRBJ1-1; 8 bases are a match to TRBD1. The length of the CDR3 is 14 residues. Trimming took 5 bases from V and 3 from J; bases not matched to a gene: 5. As DNA, the CDR3 is TGTGCCAGCAGTCCTCAGGGGGCTTACACTGAAGCTTTCTTT. This gives the protein CASSPQGAYTEAFF.

This clonotype was seen ten or more times. The chain carries TRBV9 and TRBJ1-1; possible D gene TRBD1, 5 bases. V was shortened by 1 base and J by 4 bases, with 11 bases between the two germline ends. In germline, CDR1 is SGDLS, CDR2 YYNGEE. The CDR3 has 14 amino acids. CDR3 in DNA: TGTGCCAGCAGCGTACAGGGAAAAGCCACTGAAGCTTTCTTT. It encodes CASSVQGKATEAFF.

This clonotype was picked up many times. The chain recombines TRBV5-5 with TRBJ2-1; 9 nucleotides match TRBD2. Germline CDR1 is SGHKS and CDR2 is YYEKEE (reference sequence). Germline trimming cut 1 base from V and 5 bases from J; bases unmatched to any gene: 4. The length of the CDR3 is 15 residues. The CDR3 bases are TGTGCCAGCAGCTTGTTTCTAGCGGGAAACAATGAGCAGTTCTTC. It specifies CASSLFLAGNNEQFF. Combining the CDR3 with reference TRBV5-5 and TRBJ2-1 gives the whole variable domain DAGVTQSPTHLIKTRGQQVTLRCSPISGHKSVSWYQQVLGQGPQFIFQYYEKEERGRGNFPDRFSARQFPNYSSELNVNALLLGDSALYLCASSLFLAGNNEQFFGPGTRLTVL.

A few counts support this clonotype. J is TRBJ1-6 and V is TRBV12-5; the D gene is possibly TRBD1 (6 bases). V shed 5 bases and J shed 8 bases, with 13 bases lying between them. Germline CDR1 LGHNT, CDR2 FRNRAP. This CDR3 spans 14 amino acids. Written as DNA, the CDR3 is TGTGCTAGTGGTCCAAGAGGGGGGGATTCACCCCTCCACTTT. Protein sequence: CASGPRGGDSPLHF.

V is TRBV29-1 and J is TRBJ2-1; no clear D gene. CDR1 and CDR2 (germline): SQVTM, ANQGSEA. The CDR3 has 11 amino acids. Deletions cut 1 base from V and 9 bases from J, with 7 bases between. Here the CDR3 reads CSVEGVSEQFF. DNA of the CDR3: TGCAGCGTTGAAGGGGTGAGTGAGCAGTTCTTC.

This clonotype occurred many times. The chain joins TRBV5-5 to TRBJ1-4, with D possibly TRBD1 on 5 matching bases. CDR3 length: 16 residues. CDR1 and CDR2 from the germline V gene are SGHKS and YYEKEE (reference sequence). V lost 0 bases and J lost 5, with 14 bases in between. CDR3 loop: CASSLGGGVINEKLFF. The CDR3 DNA reads as TGTGCCAGCAGCTTGGGCGGGGGGGTGATAAATGAAAAACTGTTTTTT.

This clonotype has a count of ten or more. The chain employs TRBV3-1 and TRBJ1-5, with 7 bases lining up with TRBD1. V dropped 4 bases and J dropped 2; count of bases not matched to a gene: 5. This CDR3 is built from 15 residues. Germline values: CDR1 LGHDT, CDR2 YNNKEL (reference sequence). CDR3 residues: CASSPGGGRNQPQHF. In DNA form, the CDR3 reads TGTGCCAGCAGCCCAGGGGGGGGCCGCAATCAGCCCCAGCATTTT.

This rearrangement joins TRBV7-9 to TRBJ1-1, with TRBD1 as a possible D gene (5 bases). V shed 4 bases and J shed 10 bases, with 13 bases lying between them. This CDR3 region has 12 residues. Germline V gene lookup returns CDR1 SEHNR and CDR2 FQNEAQ (reference sequence). The chain's CDR3 is CASSSDSFRAFF. The DNA for the CDR3 is TGTGCCAGCAGCTCCGACAGTTTTCGAGCTTTCTTT.

This chain joins TRBV5-1 and TRBJ1-3; a possible D gene is TRBD1 (5 bases). Trimming pared 4 bases from V and 4 bases from J, leaving 15 bases between. The CDR3 is 15 amino acids. Germline V lookup: CDR1 SGHRS, CDR2 YFSETQ. For the CDR3, the DNA is TGCGCCAGCAGCCCCTCCGGGGGAAGAGGAAACACCATATATTTT. Its protein product is CASSPSGGRGNTIYF.

At least ten counts were recorded for this clonotype. J is TRBJ2-1 and V is TRBV14; D unclear. The CDR3 is 14 amino acids. Germline V lookup: CDR1 SGHDN, CDR2 FVKESK. Trimming stripped 0 bases from V and 4 bases from J, with 7 bases between. As DNA, the CDR3 is TGTGCCAGCAGCCAAGAGGGCGGATACAATGAGCAGTTCTTC. Its protein is CASSQEGGYNEQFF.

This clonotype was seen many times. V is TRBV7-2 and J is TRBJ1-2; TRBD1 might be the D (6 bases). Trimming removed 5 bases at V and 3 bases at J, with 13 bases between. CDR1 and CDR2 from the germline V gene are SGHTA and FQGNSA. This CDR3 has 14 residues. DNA of the CDR3: TGTGCCAGCAGCCTCAACGGGGGGCACTATGGCTACACCTTC. The encoded protein is CASSLNGGHYGYTF.

This clonotype was seen a handful of times. V usage is TRBV5-5 and J usage is TRBJ1-6, with unresolved D. Trimming cost V 1 base and J 7 bases, with 6 bases left between them. The CDR3 is made up of 13 amino acids. CDR1 SGHKS and CDR2 YYEKEE come from the germline V gene (reference sequence). The CDR3 reads CASSLNVNSPLHF. The DNA of the CDR3 is TGTGCCAGCAGCTTGAACGTGAATTCACCCCTCCACTTT.

V usage is TRBV12-3 or TRBV12-4 and J usage is TRBJ2-3, with D tentatively TRBD2 (6 bases). The ends were cut back, 6 bases at V and 4 bases at J, with 11 bases in the middle. The CDR3 runs 13 residues. This CDR3 reads CASSGGVSDTQYF. CDR3 nucleotides: TGTGCCAGCAGCGGCGGGGTTTCAGATACGCAGTATTTT.

This clonotype was recorded a few times. This rearrangement joins TRBV4-1 to TRBJ2-3; D might be TRBD2 (7 bases). The germline CDR1 and CDR2 sequences are MGHRA and YSYEKL. This CDR3 is 15 amino acids long. V dropped 4 bases and J dropped 6 bases, with 17 bases sitting between them. The DNA of the CDR3 is TGCGCCAGCAGCCTCGAGGGGGGGGGCAAGGATACGCAGTATTTT. As protein: CASSLEGGGKDTQYF.

Points on this clonotype: A junction boundary mismatches the germline segment, possibly from a read error. The gene calls are TRBV11-2 and TRBJ1-5, with D hard to call. The CDR3 is made up of 14 amino acids. Germline V gives CDR1 SGHAT, CDR2 FQNNGV. The CDR3 nucleotides read TGTGCCAGCAGCTTAGGACGGAGCACTCAGCCCCAGCATTTT. Protein: CASSLGRSTQPQHF. Full variable domain (outside the CDR3, taken from reference TRBV11-2 and TRBJ1-5): EAGVAQSPRYKIIEKRQSVAFWCNPISGHATLYWYQQILGQGPKLLIQFQNNGVVDDSQLPKDRFSAERLKGVDSTLKIQPAKLEDSAVYLCASSLGRSTQPQHFGDGTRLSIL.

There are many counts of this clonotype. The rearrangement uses TRBV3-1 and TRBJ1-4; D is unclear. The CDR3 totals 16 residues. Trimming took 0 bases from V and 8 from J, leaving 16 bases between them. CDR1 LGHDT and CDR2 YNNKEL come from the germline V gene (reference sequence). Written as DNA, the CDR3 is TGTGCCAGCAGCCAAGATAGAAGCGGGCGGGGAGAAAAACTGTTTTTT. This translates into CASSQDRSGRGEKLFF.

V usage is TRBV5-4 and J usage is TRBJ1-2; a weak D match, TRBD1 (6 bases). Germline CDR1 is SGHNT and CDR2 is YYREEE (reference sequence). The CDR3 is 16 amino acids. The V gene lost 5 bases and the J gene lost 4 bases, with 21 bases spanning the gap. For the CDR3, the DNA is TGTGCCAGCAGACAAGACGGACAGCCCTCGGGCTATGGCTACACCTTC. The encoded protein is CASRQDGQPSGYGYTF.

DNA of the CDR3: TGTGCCTGGACTCTGGGGGAAACATATACGCAGTATTTT. This gives the protein CAWTLGETYTQYF. The J gene is TRBJ2-3, the V gene TRBV30, with D perhaps matching TRBD1 or TRBD2 (5 bases each). V lost 4 bases to trimming and J lost 7 bases, with 15 bases between them. The CDR3 is 13 residues long. Germline V gene data show CDR1 as GTSNPN and CDR2 as SVGIG (reference sequence).

Comment on this clonotype: This could be a read error, since a much larger clone is one nucleotide away. The V gene is TRBV5-1, the J gene TRBJ1-1, with D perhaps TRBD1 (6 bases). The CDR3 totals 18 residues. CDR1 SGHRS and CDR2 YFSETQ come from the germline V gene. This CDR3 is CVSSDPSGTLPMNTEAFF. The CDR3 coding sequence is TGCGTCAGCAGCGACCCATCCGGGACACTACCGATGAACACTGAAGCTTTCTTT.